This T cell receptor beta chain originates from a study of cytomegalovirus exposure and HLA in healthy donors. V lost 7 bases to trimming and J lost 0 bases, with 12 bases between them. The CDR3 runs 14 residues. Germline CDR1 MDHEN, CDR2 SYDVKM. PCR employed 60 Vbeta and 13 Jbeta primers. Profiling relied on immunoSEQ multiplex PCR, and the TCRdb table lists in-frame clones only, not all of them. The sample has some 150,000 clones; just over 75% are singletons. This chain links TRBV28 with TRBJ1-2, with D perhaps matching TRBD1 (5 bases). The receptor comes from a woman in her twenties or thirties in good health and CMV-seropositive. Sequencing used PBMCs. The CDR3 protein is CASTSTVANYGYTF. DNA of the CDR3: TGTGCCAGCACCTCGACAGTAGCTAACTATGGCTACACCTTC.